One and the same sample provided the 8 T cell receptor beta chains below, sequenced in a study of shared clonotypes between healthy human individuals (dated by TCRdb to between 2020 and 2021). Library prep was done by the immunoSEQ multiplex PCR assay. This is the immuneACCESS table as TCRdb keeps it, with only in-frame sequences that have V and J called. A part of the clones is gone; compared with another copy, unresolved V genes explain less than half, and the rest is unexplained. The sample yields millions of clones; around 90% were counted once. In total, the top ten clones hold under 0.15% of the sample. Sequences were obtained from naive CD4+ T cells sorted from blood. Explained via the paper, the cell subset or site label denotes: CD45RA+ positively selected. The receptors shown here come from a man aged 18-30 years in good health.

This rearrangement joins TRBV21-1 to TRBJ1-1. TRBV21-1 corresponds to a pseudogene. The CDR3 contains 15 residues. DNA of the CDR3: TGTGCCAGCAGCAAAGAGAGGGGAGATAGCACTGAAGCTTTCTTT. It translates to CASSKERGDSTEAFF.

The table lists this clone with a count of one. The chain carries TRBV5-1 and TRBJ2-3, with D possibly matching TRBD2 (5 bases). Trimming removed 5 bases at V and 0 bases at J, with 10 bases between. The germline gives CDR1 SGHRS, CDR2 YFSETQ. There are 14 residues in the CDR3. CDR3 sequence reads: CASRRSGSTDTQYF. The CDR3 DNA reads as TGCGCCAGCAGACGTTCGGGGAGCACAGATACGCAGTATTTT.

CDR3 region: CASSKDRGGYEQYF. As DNA, the CDR3 is TGTGCCAGCAGCAAAGACAGGGGTGGCTACGAGCAGTACTTC. The chain combines TRBV7-2 with TRBJ2-7, with 8 bases matching TRBD1. Germline lookup yields CDR1 SGHTA and CDR2 FQGNSA. With 5 bases clipped from V and 3 bases from J, the junction kept 6 bases outside the gene matches. The CDR3 extends over 14 amino acids.

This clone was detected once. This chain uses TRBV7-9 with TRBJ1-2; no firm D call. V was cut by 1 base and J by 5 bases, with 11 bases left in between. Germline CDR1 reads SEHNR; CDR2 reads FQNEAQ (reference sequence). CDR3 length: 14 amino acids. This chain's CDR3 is CASSLGGAPYGYTF. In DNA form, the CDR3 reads TGTGCCAGCAGCTTAGGGGGAGCCCCTTATGGCTACACCTTC.

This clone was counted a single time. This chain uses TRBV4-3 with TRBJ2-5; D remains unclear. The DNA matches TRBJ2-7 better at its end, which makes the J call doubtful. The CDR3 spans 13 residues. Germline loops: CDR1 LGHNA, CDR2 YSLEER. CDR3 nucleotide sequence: TGCGCCAGCAGCCAGGATAGGACCTACGAGCAGTACTTC. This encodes CASSQDRTYEQYF.

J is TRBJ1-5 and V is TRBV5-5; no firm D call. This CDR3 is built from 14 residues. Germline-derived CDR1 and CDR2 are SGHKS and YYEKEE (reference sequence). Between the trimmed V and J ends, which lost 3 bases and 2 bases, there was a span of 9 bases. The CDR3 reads CASSSSGGNQPQHF. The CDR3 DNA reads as TGTGCCAGCAGCTCATCGGGAGGCAATCAGCCCCAGCATTTT.

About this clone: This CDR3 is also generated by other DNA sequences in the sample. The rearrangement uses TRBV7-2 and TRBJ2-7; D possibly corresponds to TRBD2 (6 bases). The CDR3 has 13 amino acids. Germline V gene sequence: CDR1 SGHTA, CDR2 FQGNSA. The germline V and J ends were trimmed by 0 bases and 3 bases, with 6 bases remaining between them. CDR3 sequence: CASSLAGSYEQYF. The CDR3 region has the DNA TGTGCCAGCAGCTTAGCCGGGAGCTACGAGCAGTACTTC.

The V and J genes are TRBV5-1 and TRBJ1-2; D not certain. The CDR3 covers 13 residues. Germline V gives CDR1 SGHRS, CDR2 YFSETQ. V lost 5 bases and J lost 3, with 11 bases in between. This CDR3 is CASSPFGDYGYTF. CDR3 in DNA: TGCGCCAGCAGTCCCTTCGGAGACTATGGCTACACCTTC. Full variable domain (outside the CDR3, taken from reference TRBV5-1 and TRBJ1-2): KAGVTQTPRYLIKTRGQQVTLSCSPISGHRSVSWYQQTPGQGLQFLFEYFSETQRNKGNFPGRFSGRQFSNSRSEMNVSTLELGDSALYLCASSPFGDYGYTFGSGTRLTVV.